These 32 T cell receptor beta chains share one sample of origin, sequenced in a study of response to subunit inactivated influenza vaccine. TCRdb passed the RT-PCR reads through MiXCR, listing each CDR3 protein once. The data contain roughly 500,000 distinct CDR3 sequences, about 25% of them seen just once; the ten biggest clones take up around 2%. The sequenced sample was CD4+ T cells sorted from PBMCs, obtained more than 4 days after vaccination. These receptors all stem from a man aged 50 or older who received an inactivated influenza vaccine.

This rearrangement joins TRBV7-9 to TRBJ2-1, with D possibly TRBD2 on 5 matching bases. The CDR3 is 13 amino acids. V was cut by 0 bases and J by 9 bases, with 9 bases left in between. Per the germline V gene, CDR1 is SEHNR and CDR2 is FQNEAQ (reference sequence). Written as DNA, the CDR3 is TGTGCCAGCAGCTTAGCAGAGGGATTTGAGCAGTTCTTC. Its protein product is CASSLAEGFEQFF.

The CDR3 loop reads CASSLWQLAGNTGELFF. CDR3 in DNA: TGTGCCAGCAGTTTATGGCAACTAGCGGGAAACACCGGGGAGCTGTTTTTT. The V and J genes are TRBV12-3 or TRBV12-4 and TRBJ2-2; 10 bases align to TRBD2. The CDR3 runs to 17 residues. The trim removed 2 bases at V and 2 bases at J, leaving 5 bases unmatched.

The chain links TRBV6-1 to TRBJ1-6; 9 bases fit TRBD1. The germline V gene encodes CDR1 MNHNS and CDR2 SASEGT. The CDR3 has 14 amino acids. The junction had 1 base not matched to a gene; V was cut back by 6 bases and J by 4 bases. The CDR3 is CASRGQGYNSPLHF. The CDR3 coding sequence is TGTGCCAGCAGAGGACAGGGGTATAATTCACCCCTCCACTTT.

The chain carries TRBV20-1 and TRBJ2-2; 8 positions agree with TRBD2. V lost 0 bases and J lost 4; bases outside the gene matches: 7. The germline V gene encodes CDR1 DFQATT and CDR2 SNEGSKA (reference sequence). The CDR3 loop spans 16 amino acids. In DNA, the CDR3 is TGCAGTGCTAGAGAGGCCGGGAGGGTGACCACCGGGGAGCTGTTTTTT. Protein product: CSAREAGRVTTGELFF.

The chain employs TRBV12-3 or TRBV12-4 and TRBJ2-1; D uncertain. The CDR3 is made up of 12 amino acids. V lost 5 bases to trimming and J lost 5 bases, with 7 bases between them. CDR3 region: CASSRRNNEQFF. DNA for the CDR3: TGTGCCAGCAGTCGACGGAACAATGAGCAGTTCTTC.

This chain uses TRBV18 with TRBJ2-7; perhaps TRBD1 as D (5 bases). The V and J ends lost 3 bases and 2 bases respectively, with 8 bases between them. Germline CDR1 and CDR2: KGHSH and LQKENI. CDR3 length equals 13 residues. CDR3 in amino acids: CASSPDTPYEQYF. The CDR3 bases are TGTGCCAGCTCACCGGACACCCCCTACGAGCAGTACTTC.

This chain connects TRBV27 to TRBJ2-3, with a weak D call TRBD2 (5 bases). Trimming removed 6 bases at V and 8 bases at J, with 18 bases between. The CDR3 is 14 amino acids. Germline-derived CDR1 and CDR2 are MNHEY and SMNVEV (reference sequence). The CDR3 region is CASSGGRMRFTQYF. CDR3 in DNA: TGTGCCAGCAGCGGCGGGCGTATGCGTTTTACGCAGTATTTT.

The chain employs TRBV28 and TRBJ2-7; D may be TRBD1 or TRBD2 (5 bases each). Germline loops: CDR1 MDHEN, CDR2 SYDVKM. CDR3 length: 12 residues. V was pared by 10 bases and J by 2 bases, with 12 bases between. The CDR3 DNA reads as TGTGCCACCCGTGGGACCACCTACGAGCAGTACTTC. Residues: CATRGTTYEQYF. Together with reference TRBV28 and TRBJ2-7, the CDR3 gives the full variable domain: DVKVTQSSRYLVKRTGEKVFLECVQDMDHENMFWYRQDPGLGLRLIYFSYDVKMKEKGDIPEGYSVSREKKERFSLILESASTNQTSMYLCATRGTTYEQYFGPGTRLTVT.

This clonotype has just a few counts. This sequence joins TRBV5-1 and TRBJ1-3; D uncertain. There are 15 residues in the CDR3. V shed 1 base and J shed 0 bases, with 8 bases lying between them. Germline values: CDR1 SGHRS, CDR2 YFSETQ. CDR3 sequence (DNA): TGCGCCAGCAGCTTGTTGGAGGCCTCTGGAAACACCATATATTTT. Its protein is CASSLLEASGNTIYF.

V gene TRBV30 combines with J gene TRBJ1-2, with D possibly TRBD1 on 5 matching bases. There are 13 residues in the CDR3. Deletions cut 8 bases from V and 1 base from J, with 14 bases between. Germline CDR1 reads GTSNPN; CDR2 reads SVGIG (reference sequence). Here the CDR3 DNA reads TGTGCCGGCCACCAGGGTCATAACTATGGCTACACCTTC. It specifies CAGHQGHNYGYTF.

The chain recombines TRBV25-1 with TRBJ2-7; 13 bases fit TRBD2. This CDR3 is built from 13 residues. V lost 6 bases and J lost 6; bases outside the gene matches: 2. Germline values: CDR1 MGHDK, CDR2 SYGVNS. The DNA of the CDR3 is TGTGCCAGCAGACTAGCGGGAGGGAGCGAGCAGTACTTC. Translating gives CASRLAGGSEQYF.

This clonotype was recorded many times. V is TRBV4-1 and J is TRBJ2-3; 8 nucleotides align to TRBD2. The CDR3 has 15 residues. The trim removed 4 bases at V and 0 bases at J, leaving 3 bases unmatched. Germline-derived CDR1 and CDR2 are MGHRA and YSYEKL. CDR3 nucleotides: TGCGCCAGCAGCCTGTTAGCGGGGAGCACAGATACGCAGTATTTT. It is translated as CASSLLAGSTDTQYF.

This chain links TRBV7-9 with TRBJ2-5; TRBD2 is a possible D gene (5 bases). The CDR3 runs to 14 residues. Germline CDR1 is SEHNR and CDR2 is FQNEAQ (reference sequence). V was trimmed by 4 bases and J by 5 bases, leaving 14 bases between them. The CDR3 region is CASSSFIEGETQYF. Here the CDR3 DNA reads TGTGCCAGCAGCTCCTTCATTGAGGGCGAGACCCAGTACTTC.

The table lists this clonotype with a few counts. This chain connects TRBV7-2 to TRBJ2-7, with D perhaps matching TRBD1 (6 bases). V lost 1 base, J lost 2 bases, and 12 bases lay in between. Germline lookup yields CDR1 SGHTA and CDR2 FQGNSA. The CDR3 covers 15 residues. The CDR3 spells CASSLVARGTYEQYF. The CDR3, as DNA: TGTGCCAGCAGCTTAGTAGCCAGGGGAACCTACGAGCAGTACTTC.

The chain recombines TRBV12-3 or TRBV12-4 with TRBJ2-5; unclear D gene. Trimming removed 3 bases at V and 5 bases at J, with 10 bases between. CDR3 length: 13 residues. Written as DNA, the CDR3 is TGTGCCAGCAGTTTTCGGGTTTTGGAGACCCAGTACTTC. Translated, it gives CASSFRVLETQYF.

CDR3 bases: TGTGCCAGCAGTTTACAGAATATGAACACTGAAGCTTTCTTT. This translates into CASSLQNMNTEAFF. The chain recombines TRBV27 with TRBJ1-1, with D uncertain. The germline V gene has CDR1 MNHEY and CDR2 SMNVEV (reference sequence). Trimming shortened V by 2 bases and J by 0 bases, and 7 bases separated the two germline ends. CDR3 size: 14 residues.

The rearrangement uses TRBV20-1 and TRBJ2-5; 8 bases fit TRBD2. V shed 3 bases, J shed 2 bases, and the junction held 5 bases outside the gene matches. The CDR3 sequence is 14 residues long. Germline V lookup: CDR1 DFQATT, CDR2 SNEGSKA (reference sequence). The CDR3 DNA sequence: TGCAGTGCTAGCAACGCGGGGGGACAAGAGACCCAGTACTTC. Residues: CSASNAGGQETQYF.

This clonotype was detected a few times. This sequence joins TRBV3-1 and TRBJ1-2; no clear D gene. The germline V and J ends were trimmed by 4 bases and 2 bases, with 11 bases remaining between them. This CDR3 has 14 residues. The germline V gene has CDR1 LGHDT and CDR2 YNNKEL (reference sequence). CDR3 sequence: CASSLSEGNYGYTF. Here the CDR3 DNA reads TGTGCCAGCAGCCTCTCTGAGGGAAACTATGGCTACACCTTC.

This clonotype was seen a handful of times. V is TRBV7-6 and J is TRBJ2-7, with D tentatively TRBD2 (7 bases). The CDR3 runs to 14 residues. Per the germline V gene, CDR1 is SGHVS and CDR2 is FNYEAQ. The V gene lost 5 bases and the J gene lost 3 bases, with 14 bases spanning the gap. This CDR3 is CASSRGGAGYEQYF. The CDR3 nucleotides are TGTGCCAGCAGCCGTGGGGGGGCTGGCTACGAGCAGTACTTC. The whole variable domain, filled in from reference TRBV7-6 and TRBJ2-7, reads GAGVSQSPRYKVTKRGQDVALRCDPISGHVSLYWYRQALGQGPEFLTYFNYEAQQDKSGLPNDRFSAERPEGSISTLTIQRTEQRDSAMYRCASSRGGAGYEQYFGPGTRLTVT.

J is TRBJ2-3 and V is TRBV12-3 or TRBV12-4; possible D gene TRBD2, 5 bases. The V and J ends lost 5 bases and 6 bases respectively, with 6 bases between them. This CDR3 has 11 residues. CDR3 residues: CASSTRDTQYF. CDR3 DNA sequence: TGTGCCAGCAGTACTAGGGATACGCAGTATTTT.

V and J are TRBV4-3 and TRBJ1-2; 7 positions match TRBD1. V lost 0 bases and J lost 6; bases outside the gene matches: 4. This CDR3 comprises 14 residues. The germline V gene has CDR1 LGHNA and CDR2 YSLEER. The CDR3 reads CASSQEQGVHGYTF. The DNA for the CDR3 is TGCGCCAGCAGCCAAGAGCAGGGGGTTCATGGCTACACCTTC.

The gene calls are TRBV9 and TRBJ2-1; 10 bases align to TRBD2. Germline lookup yields CDR1 SGDLS and CDR2 YYNGEE. The V and J ends lost 4 bases and 6 bases, in that order; junction bases with no gene match: 10. This CDR3 is built from 16 residues. The DNA for the CDR3 is TGTGCCAGCAGCCCCCCCGCTAGCGGGAGTACCAATGAGCAGTTCTTC. Its translation: CASSPPASGSTNEQFF. Full variable domain (remainder filled in from reference TRBV9 and TRBJ2-1): DSGVTQTPKHLITATGQRVTLRCSPRSGDLSVYWYQQSLDQGLQFLIQYYNGEERAKGNILERFSAQQFPDLHSELNLSSLELGDSALYFCASSPPASGSTNEQFFGPGTRLTVL.

This clonotype was counted between two and nine times. This chain links TRBV4-3 with TRBJ1-5, with D unclear. Between the trimmed V and J ends, which lost 0 bases and 5 bases, there was a span of 11 bases. Germline V gene sequence: CDR1 LGHNA, CDR2 YSLEER. CDR3 length equals 15 residues. CDR3 DNA sequence: TGCGCCAGCAGCCAAGACGTGACACGGTATCAGCCCCAGCATTTT. Translated: CASSQDVTRYQPQHF.

This chain joins TRBV20-1 and TRBJ2-1; D remains unclear. Germline V lookup: CDR1 DFQATT, CDR2 SNEGSKA (reference sequence). The CDR3 has 11 amino acids. V was trimmed by 4 bases and J by 10 bases, leaving 11 bases between them. CDR3 region: CSAKQLGEQFF. The CDR3 region has the DNA TGCAGTGCTAAACAGCTCGGGGAGCAGTTCTTC.

This clonotype rates as medium-sized. The J gene is TRBJ2-3, the V gene TRBV24-1; D uncertain. CDR1 and CDR2 (germline): KGHDR, SFDVKD. The V gene lost 0 bases and the J gene lost 11 bases, with 11 bases spanning the gap. The CDR3 contains 13 residues. The DNA of the CDR3 is TGTGCCACCAGTGATTTGACCACAAGCAAGCAGTATTTT. Protein: CATSDLTTSKQYF.

This chain connects TRBV6-1 to TRBJ2-3; tentative D call: TRBD2 (6 bases). CDR3 size: 14 residues. Germline V lookup: CDR1 MNHNS, CDR2 SASEGT. With 6 bases removed from V and 2 bases from J, the gap between germline ends came to 12 bases. CDR3 sequence: CASRRGTTTDTQYF. The DNA for the CDR3 is TGTGCCAGCAGACGGGGGACGACCACAGATACGCAGTATTTT.

The rearrangement uses TRBV7-6 and TRBJ2-5; D might be TRBD1 or TRBD2, each matching 5 bases. The length of the CDR3 is 15 residues. Trimming cost V 5 bases and J 4 bases, with 17 bases left between them. Germline-derived CDR1 and CDR2 are SGHVS and FNYEAQ. CDR3 residues: CASSQMRGDGETQYF. CDR3 nucleotides: TGTGCCAGCAGCCAAATGCGAGGGGATGGAGAGACCCAGTACTTC.

In its sample, this clonotype was seen a few times. The genes are TRBV6-2 or TRBV6-3 and TRBJ2-7; 9 nucleotides match TRBD1. With 7 bases clipped from V and 5 bases from J, the junction kept 9 bases outside the gene matches. The V gene's germline CDR1 is MNHEY and CDR2 SVGEGT. CDR3 length: 14 amino acids. CDR3: CASKLPGQGNEQYF. CDR3 DNA sequence: TGTGCCAGCAAGCTACCGGGACAGGGAAACGAGCAGTACTTC.

This chain links TRBV11-2 with TRBJ2-3; D call uncertain. V lost 1 base and J 10 bases, leaving 9 bases between the germline ends. The CDR3 is 12 amino acids. Germline assignment: CDR1 SGHAT and CDR2 FQNNGV. The CDR3 DNA reads as TGTGCCAGCAGCTTAGTGCCTCGGTCGCAGTATTTT. The encoded protein is CASSLVPRSQYF.

The CDR3 is CASSTWQGTQYF. The CDR3 region has the DNA TGTGCCAGCAGCACCTGGCAGGGAACGCAGTATTTT. The chain employs TRBV7-9 and TRBJ2-3, with D perhaps TRBD1 (5 bases). CDR1 and CDR2 from the germline V gene are SEHNR and FQNEAQ (reference sequence). The CDR3 loop spans 12 amino acids. V was pared by 5 bases and J by 9 bases, with 12 bases between.

A few counts support this clonotype. The gene calls are TRBV12-3 or TRBV12-4 and TRBJ1-5; no firm D call. The V end lost 2 bases, the J end lost 5 bases, and 13 bases lay between the germline ends. There are 15 residues in the CDR3. CDR3 in DNA: TGTGCCAGCAGTTTAAGCATACCGTTGCATCAGCCCCAGCATTTT. Translating gives CASSLSIPLHQPQHF.

J is TRBJ2-3 and V is TRBV6-2 or TRBV6-3; maybe TRBD2 (5 bases). There are 16 residues in the CDR3. Looked up from germline, CDR1 is MNHEY and CDR2 is SVGEGT. With 6 bases removed from V and 1 base from J, the gap between germline ends came to 17 bases. The CDR3 sequence is CASSKAVRVRTDTQYF. The CDR3 DNA sequence: TGTGCCAGCAGCAAAGCGGTTCGGGTACGCACAGATACGCAGTATTTT.